The entry that follows covers one T cell receptor (beta chain) sequence. This CDR3 has 15 amino acids. After removal of 8 bases from V and 1 base from J, the junction contained 8 bases not matched to a gene. In germline, CDR1 is LNHDA, CDR2 SQIVND (reference sequence). This table comes from immunoSEQ multiplex PCR, and its TCRdb copy is limited to in-frame clones, with some not included. The sample shows fewer than 300,000 clones, about nine tenths of them seen only once. These data belong to a study of blood T cell repertoires in COVID-19. As for the study in general: Samples of COVID-19 (acute and convalescent) were obtained from the United States, Italy and Spain. T cells, B-cell-depleted T cells, or PBMCs provided the cDNA or gDNA that served as material.

Participants were aged about 18 to 90 years, lived in around 25 US areas, and enrolled virtually. Assignments of participants to cohorts depended upon their own reported clinical history. The V call is TRBV19, the J call TRBJ1-1; 9 bases are a match to TRBD1. Sequenced: PBMCs or T cells enriched from blood (not recorded which). The sequence was obtained from a woman aged 40 to 50 with acute COVID-19. The CDR3 region has the DNA TGTGCCAGTCAAACTCCGGGACAGGGGAACACTGAAGCTTTCTTT. Amino acid sequence: CASQTPGQGNTEAFF. The full variable domain, rest sourced from reference TRBV19 and TRBJ1-1, is DGGITQSPKYLFRKEGQNVTLSCEQNLNHDAMYWYRQDPGQGLRLIYYSQIVNDFQKGDIAEGYSVSREKKESFPLTVTSAQKNPTAFYLCASQTPGQGNTEAFFGQGTRLTVV.